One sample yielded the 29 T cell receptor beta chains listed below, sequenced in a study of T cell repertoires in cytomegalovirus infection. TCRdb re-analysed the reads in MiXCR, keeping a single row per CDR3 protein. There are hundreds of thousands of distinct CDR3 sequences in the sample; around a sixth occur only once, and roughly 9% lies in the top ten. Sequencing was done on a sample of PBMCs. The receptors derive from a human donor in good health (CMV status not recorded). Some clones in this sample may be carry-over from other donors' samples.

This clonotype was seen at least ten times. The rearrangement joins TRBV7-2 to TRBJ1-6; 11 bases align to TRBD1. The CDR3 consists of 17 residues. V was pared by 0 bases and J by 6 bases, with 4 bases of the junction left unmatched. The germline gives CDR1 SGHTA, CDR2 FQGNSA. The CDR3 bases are TGTGCCAGCAGCTTAGCTAGGACAGGGGGCCCTAATTCACCCCTCCACTTT. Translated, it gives CASSLARTGGPNSPLHF.

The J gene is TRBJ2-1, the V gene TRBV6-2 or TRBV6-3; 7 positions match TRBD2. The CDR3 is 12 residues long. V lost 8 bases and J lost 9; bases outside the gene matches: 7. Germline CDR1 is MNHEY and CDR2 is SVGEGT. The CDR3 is CASEAGALEQFF. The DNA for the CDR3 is TGTGCCAGCGAGGCGGGAGCCCTTGAGCAGTTCTTC.

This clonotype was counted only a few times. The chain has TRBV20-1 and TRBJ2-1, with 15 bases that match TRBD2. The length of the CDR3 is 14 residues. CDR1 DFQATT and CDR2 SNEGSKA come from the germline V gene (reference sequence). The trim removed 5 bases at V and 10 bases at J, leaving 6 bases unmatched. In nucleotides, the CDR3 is TGCAGTGCTTCACGGACTAGCGGGGGGGGGGAGCAGTTCTTC. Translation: CSASRTSGGGEQFF.

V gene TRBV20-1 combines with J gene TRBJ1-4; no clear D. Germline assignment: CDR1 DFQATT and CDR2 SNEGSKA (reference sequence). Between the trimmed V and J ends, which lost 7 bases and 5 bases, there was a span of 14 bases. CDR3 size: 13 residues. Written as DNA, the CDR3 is TGCAGTGTCGGCCGTGGCGGAAATGAAAAACTGTTTTTT. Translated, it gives CSVGRGGNEKLFF.

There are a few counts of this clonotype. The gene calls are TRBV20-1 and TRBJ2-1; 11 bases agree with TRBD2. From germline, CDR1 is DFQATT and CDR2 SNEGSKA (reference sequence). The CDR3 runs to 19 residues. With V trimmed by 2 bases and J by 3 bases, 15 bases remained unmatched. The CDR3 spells CSARTSGRVSRVFYNEQFF. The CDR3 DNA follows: TGCAGTGCTAGAACTAGCGGGAGAGTGAGCCGGGTGTTCTACAATGAGCAGTTCTTC.

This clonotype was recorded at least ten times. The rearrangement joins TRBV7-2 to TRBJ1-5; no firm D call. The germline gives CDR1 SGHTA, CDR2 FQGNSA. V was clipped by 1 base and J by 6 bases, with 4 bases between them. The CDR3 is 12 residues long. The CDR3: CASSLDSQPQHF. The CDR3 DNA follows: TGTGCCAGCAGCTTAGACTCTCAGCCCCAGCATTTT.

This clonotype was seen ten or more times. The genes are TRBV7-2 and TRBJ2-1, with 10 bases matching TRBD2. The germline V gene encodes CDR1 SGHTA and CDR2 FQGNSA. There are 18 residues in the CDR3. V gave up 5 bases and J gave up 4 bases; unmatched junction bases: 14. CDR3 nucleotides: TGTGCCAGCAGCCAAAAGGGCGGACTAGCGGCTAATTACAATGAGCAGTTCTTC. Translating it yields CASSQKGGLAANYNEQFF. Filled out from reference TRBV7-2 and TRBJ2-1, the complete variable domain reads GAGVSQSPSNKVTEKGKDVELRCDPISGHTALYWYRQSLGQGLEFLIYFQGNSAPDKSGLPSDRFSAERTGGSVSTLTIQRTQQEDSAVYLCASSQKGGLAANYNEQFFGPGTRLTVL.

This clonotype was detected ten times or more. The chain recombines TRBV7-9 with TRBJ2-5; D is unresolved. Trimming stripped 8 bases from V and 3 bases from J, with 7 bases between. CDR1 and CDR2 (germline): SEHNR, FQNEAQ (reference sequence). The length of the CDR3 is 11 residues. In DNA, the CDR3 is TGTGCCAGCGTTGAGGAAGAGACCCAGTACTTC. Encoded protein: CASVEEETQYF.

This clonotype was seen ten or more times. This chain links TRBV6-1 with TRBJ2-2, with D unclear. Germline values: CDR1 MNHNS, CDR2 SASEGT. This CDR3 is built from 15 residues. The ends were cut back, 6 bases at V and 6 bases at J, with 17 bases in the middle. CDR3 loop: CASRTLQGSAGELFF. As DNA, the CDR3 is TGTGCCAGCAGAACCCTACAAGGATCAGCCGGGGAGCTGTTTTTT.

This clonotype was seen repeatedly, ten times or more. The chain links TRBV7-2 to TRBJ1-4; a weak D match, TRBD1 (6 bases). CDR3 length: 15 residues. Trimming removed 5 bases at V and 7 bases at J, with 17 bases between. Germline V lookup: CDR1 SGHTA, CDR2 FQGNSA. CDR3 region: CASSPRTVEFEKLFF. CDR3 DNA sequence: TGTGCCAGCAGCCCCAGGACAGTTGAGTTTGAAAAACTGTTTTTT.

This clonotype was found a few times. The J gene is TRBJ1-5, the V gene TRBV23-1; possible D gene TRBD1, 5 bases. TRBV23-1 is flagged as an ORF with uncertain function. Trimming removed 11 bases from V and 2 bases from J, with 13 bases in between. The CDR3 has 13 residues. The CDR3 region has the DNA TGCGCCCGCCCGAGAGGGGGCAATCAGCCCCAGCATTTT. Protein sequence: CARPRGGNQPQHF.

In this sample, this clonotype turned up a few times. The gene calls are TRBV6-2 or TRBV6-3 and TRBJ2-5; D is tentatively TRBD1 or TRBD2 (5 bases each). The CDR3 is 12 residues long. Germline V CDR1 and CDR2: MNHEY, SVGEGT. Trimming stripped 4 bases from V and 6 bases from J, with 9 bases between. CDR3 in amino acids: CASSWDPQTQYF. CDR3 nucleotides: TGTGCCAGCAGTTGGGACCCTCAGACCCAGTACTTC.

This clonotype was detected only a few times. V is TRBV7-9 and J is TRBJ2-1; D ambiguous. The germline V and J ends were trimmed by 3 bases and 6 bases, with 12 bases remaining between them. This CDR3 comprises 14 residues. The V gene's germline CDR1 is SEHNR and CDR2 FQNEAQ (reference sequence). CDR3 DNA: TGTGCCAGCAGCTTTAGCTTTCGTCGCAATGAGCAGTTCTTC. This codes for CASSFSFRRNEQFF. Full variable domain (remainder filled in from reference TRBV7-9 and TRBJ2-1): DTGVSQNPRHKITKRGQNVTFRCDPISEHNRLYWYRQTLGQGPEFLTYFQNEAQLEKSRLLSDRFSAERPKGSFSTLEIQRTEQGDSAMYLCASSFSFRRNEQFFGPGTRLTVL.

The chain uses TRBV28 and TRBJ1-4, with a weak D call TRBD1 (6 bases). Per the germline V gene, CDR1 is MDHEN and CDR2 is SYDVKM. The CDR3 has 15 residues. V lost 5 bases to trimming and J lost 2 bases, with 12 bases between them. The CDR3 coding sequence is TGTGCCAGCAGTGCCAGGGGCCTGACTAATGAAAAACTGTTTTTT. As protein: CASSARGLTNEKLFF.

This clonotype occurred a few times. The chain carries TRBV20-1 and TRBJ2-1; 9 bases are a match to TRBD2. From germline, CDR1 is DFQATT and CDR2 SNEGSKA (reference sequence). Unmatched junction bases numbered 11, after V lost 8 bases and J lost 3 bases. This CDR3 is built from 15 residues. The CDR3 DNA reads TGCAGTTCGGCTAGCGGGATTCGTCACTACAATGAGCAGTTCTTC. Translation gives CSSASGIRHYNEQFF.

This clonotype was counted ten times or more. The DNA of the CDR3 is TGTGCCAGCAGCCGACAGGGGCTAGGGTACGAGCAGTACTTC. This encodes CASSRQGLGYEQYF. The chain couples TRBV7-2 to TRBJ2-7; 8 bases align to TRBD1. CDR1 is SGHTA, CDR2 FQGNSA, per germline. The CDR3 length is 14 residues. Trimming took 5 bases from V and 4 from J; bases not matched to a gene: 7.

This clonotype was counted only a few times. This CDR3 is CASLYSAEQFF. DNA for the CDR3: TGTGCCAGCCTCTACTCGGCTGAGCAGTTCTTC. The chain links TRBV7-6 to TRBJ2-1, with D uncertain. The CDR3 has 11 residues. Trimming left V 8 bases short and J 9 bases short, with 11 bases between. CDR1 and CDR2 (germline): SGHVS, FNYEAQ. The entire variable domain, with the rest obtained from reference TRBV7-6 and TRBJ2-1, is as follows: GAGVSQSPRYKVTKRGQDVALRCDPISGHVSLYWYRQALGQGPEFLTYFNYEAQQDKSGLPNDRFSAERPEGSISTLTIQRTEQRDSAMYRCASLYSAEQFFGPGTRLTVL.

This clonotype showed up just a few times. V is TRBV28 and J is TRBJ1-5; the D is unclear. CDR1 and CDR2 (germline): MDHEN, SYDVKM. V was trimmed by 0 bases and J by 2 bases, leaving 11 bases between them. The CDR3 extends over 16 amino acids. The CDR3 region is CASSLWAAIGNQPQHF. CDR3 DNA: TGTGCCAGCAGTTTATGGGCTGCGATAGGCAATCAGCCCCAGCATTTT. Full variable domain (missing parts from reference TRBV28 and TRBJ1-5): DVKVTQSSRYLVKRTGEKVFLECVQDMDHENMFWYRQDPGLGLRLIYFSYDVKMKEKGDIPEGYSVSREKKERFSLILESASTNQTSMYLCASSLWAAIGNQPQHFGDGTRLSIL.

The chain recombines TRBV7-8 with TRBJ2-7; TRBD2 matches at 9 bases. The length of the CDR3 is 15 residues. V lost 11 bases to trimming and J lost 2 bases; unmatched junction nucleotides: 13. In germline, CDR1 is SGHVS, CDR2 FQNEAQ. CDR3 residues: CAAGGQSGPAYEQYF. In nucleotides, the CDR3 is TGTGCCGCGGGAGGGCAGAGCGGTCCGGCCTACGAGCAGTACTTC.

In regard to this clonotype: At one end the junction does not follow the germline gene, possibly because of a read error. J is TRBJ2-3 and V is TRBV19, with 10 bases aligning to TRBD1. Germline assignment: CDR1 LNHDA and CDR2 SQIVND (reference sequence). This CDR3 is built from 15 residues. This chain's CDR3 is CASNLRDRGTGTQYF. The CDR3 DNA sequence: TGTGCCAGCAATCTCCGGGACAGGGGCACAGGTACGCAGTATTTT. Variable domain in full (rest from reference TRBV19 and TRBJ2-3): DGGITQSPKYLFRKEGQNVTLSCEQNLNHDAMYWYRQDPGQGLRLIYYSQIVNDFQKGDIAEGYSVSREKKESFPLTVTSAQKNPTAFYLCASNLRDRGTGTQYFGPGTRLTVL.

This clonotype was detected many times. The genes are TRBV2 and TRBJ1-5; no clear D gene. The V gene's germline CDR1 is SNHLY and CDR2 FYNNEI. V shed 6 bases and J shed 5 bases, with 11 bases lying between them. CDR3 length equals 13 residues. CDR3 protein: CASRSSRDQPQHF. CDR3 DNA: TGTGCCAGCAGGAGCAGTAGGGATCAGCCCCAGCATTTT. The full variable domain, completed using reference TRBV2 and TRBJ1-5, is EPEVTQTPSHQVTQMGQEVILRCVPISNHLYFYWYRQILGQKVEFLVSFYNNEISEKSEIFDDQFSVERPDGSNFTLKIRSTKLEDSAMYFCASRSSRDQPQHFGDGTRLSIL.

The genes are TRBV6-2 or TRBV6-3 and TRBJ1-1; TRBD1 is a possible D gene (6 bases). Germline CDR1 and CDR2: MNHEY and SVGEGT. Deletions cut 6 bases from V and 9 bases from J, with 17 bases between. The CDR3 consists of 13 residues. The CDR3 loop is CASRADGGQKAFF. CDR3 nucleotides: TGTGCCAGCAGAGCAGACGGAGGACAGAAAGCTTTCTTT.

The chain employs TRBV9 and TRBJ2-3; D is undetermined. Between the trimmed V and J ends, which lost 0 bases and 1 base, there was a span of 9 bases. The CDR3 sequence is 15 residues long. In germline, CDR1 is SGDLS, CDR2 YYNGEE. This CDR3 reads CASSVEGRGTDTQYF. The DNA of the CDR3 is TGTGCCAGCAGCGTAGAAGGCCGGGGCACAGATACGCAGTATTTT. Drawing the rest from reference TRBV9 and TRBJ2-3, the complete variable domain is DSGVTQTPKHLITATGQRVTLRCSPRSGDLSVYWYQQSLDQGLQFLIQYYNGEERAKGNILERFSAQQFPDLHSELNLSSLELGDSALYFCASSVEGRGTDTQYFGPGTRLTVL.

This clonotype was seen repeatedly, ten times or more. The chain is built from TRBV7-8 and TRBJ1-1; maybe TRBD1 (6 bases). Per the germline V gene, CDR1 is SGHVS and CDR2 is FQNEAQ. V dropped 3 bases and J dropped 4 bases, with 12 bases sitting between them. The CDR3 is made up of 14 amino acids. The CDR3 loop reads CASSLDSWGTEAFF. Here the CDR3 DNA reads TGTGCCAGCAGCTTGGACAGCTGGGGCACTGAAGCTTTCTTT.

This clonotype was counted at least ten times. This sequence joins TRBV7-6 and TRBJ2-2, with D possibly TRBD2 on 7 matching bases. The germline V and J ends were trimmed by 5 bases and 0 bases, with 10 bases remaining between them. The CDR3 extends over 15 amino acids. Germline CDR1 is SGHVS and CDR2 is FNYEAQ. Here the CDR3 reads CASSRGGPNTGELFF. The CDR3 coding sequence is TGTGCCAGCAGCCGCGGGGGCCCGAACACCGGGGAGCTGTTTTTT.

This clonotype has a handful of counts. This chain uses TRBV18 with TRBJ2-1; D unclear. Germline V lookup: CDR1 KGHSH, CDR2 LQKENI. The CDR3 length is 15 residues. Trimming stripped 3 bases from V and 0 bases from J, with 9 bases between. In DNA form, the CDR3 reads TGTGCCAGCTCACCCGCCCTGAGCTCCTACAATGAGCAGTTCTTC. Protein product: CASSPALSSYNEQFF.

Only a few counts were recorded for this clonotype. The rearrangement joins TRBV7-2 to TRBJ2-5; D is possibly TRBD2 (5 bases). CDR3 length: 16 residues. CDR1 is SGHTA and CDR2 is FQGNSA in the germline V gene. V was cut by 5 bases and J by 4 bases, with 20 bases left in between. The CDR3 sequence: CASSLGVALNIETQYF. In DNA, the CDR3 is TGTGCCAGCAGCCTCGGGGTAGCGCTGAATATAGAGACCCAGTACTTC. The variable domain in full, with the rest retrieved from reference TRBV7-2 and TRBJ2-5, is GAGVSQSPSNKVTEKGKDVELRCDPISGHTALYWYRQSLGQGLEFLIYFQGNSAPDKSGLPSDRFSAERTGGSVSTLTIQRTQQEDSAVYLCASSLGVALNIETQYFGPGTRLLVL.

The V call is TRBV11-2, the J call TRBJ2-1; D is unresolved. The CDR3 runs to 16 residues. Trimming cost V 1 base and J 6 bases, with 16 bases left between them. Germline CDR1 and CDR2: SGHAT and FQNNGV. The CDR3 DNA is TGTGCCAGCAGCTTAGTGTTTGATTCCGTGGGCAATGAGCAGTTCTTC. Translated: CASSLVFDSVGNEQFF.

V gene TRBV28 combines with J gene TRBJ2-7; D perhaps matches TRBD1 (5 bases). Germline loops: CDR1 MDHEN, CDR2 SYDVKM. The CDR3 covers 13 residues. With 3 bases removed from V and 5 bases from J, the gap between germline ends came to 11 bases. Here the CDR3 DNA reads TGTGCCAGCAGTTTGCAGGGTCCCCACGAGCAGTACTTC. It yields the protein CASSLQGPHEQYF.